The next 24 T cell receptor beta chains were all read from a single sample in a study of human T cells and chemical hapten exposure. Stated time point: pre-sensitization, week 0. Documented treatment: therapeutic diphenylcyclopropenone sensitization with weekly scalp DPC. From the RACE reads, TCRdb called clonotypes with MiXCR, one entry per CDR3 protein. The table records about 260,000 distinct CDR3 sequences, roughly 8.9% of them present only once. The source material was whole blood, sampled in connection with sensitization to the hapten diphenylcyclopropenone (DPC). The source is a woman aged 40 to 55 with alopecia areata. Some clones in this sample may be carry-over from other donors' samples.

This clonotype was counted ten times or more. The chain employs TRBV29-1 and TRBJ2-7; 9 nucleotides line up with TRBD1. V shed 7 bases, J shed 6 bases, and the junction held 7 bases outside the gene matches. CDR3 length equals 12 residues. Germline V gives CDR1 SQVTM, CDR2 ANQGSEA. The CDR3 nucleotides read TGCAGCGCACGGACAGGGGAGGCCGAGCAGTACTTC. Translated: CSARTGEAEQYF.

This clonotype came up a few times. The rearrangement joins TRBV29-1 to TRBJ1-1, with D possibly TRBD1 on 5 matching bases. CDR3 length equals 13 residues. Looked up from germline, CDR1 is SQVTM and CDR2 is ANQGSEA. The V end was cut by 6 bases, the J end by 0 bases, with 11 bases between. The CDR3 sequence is CSVKQDLNTEAFF. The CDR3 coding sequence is TGCAGCGTCAAACAGGACCTGAACACTGAAGCTTTCTTT.

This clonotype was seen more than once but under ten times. DNA of the CDR3: TGTGCCAGCAGCTCGCCGACGAGGGAGCAGTACTTC. Its translation: CASSSPTREQYF. The chain has TRBV11-1 and TRBJ2-7; D unclear. Germline CDR1 is SGHAT and CDR2 is FQDESV (reference sequence). Trimming left V 4 bases short and J 7 bases short, with 11 bases between. This CDR3 has 12 residues.

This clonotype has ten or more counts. DNA of the CDR3: TGTGCCACCAGTGATCAGCGGGAGGGCCCCACAGATACGCAGTATTTT. Encoded protein: CATSDQREGPTDTQYF. V usage is TRBV24-1 and J usage is TRBJ2-3, with TRBD2 matching over 10 bases. Germline V gene lookup returns CDR1 KGHDR and CDR2 SFDVKD. Trimming cost V 3 bases and J 2 bases; bases outside gene matches: 4. The CDR3 is made up of 16 amino acids.

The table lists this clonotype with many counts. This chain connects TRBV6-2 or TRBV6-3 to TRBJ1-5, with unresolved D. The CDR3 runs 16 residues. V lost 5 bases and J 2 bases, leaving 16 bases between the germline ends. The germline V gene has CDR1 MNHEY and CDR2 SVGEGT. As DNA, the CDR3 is TGTGCCAGCAGTCTCCCGGCCCTTCTACGCAATCAGCCCCAGCATTTT. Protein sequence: CASSLPALLRNQPQHF.

The CDR3 loop reads CASSFWDRYTEAFF. The DNA for the CDR3 is TGTGCCAGCAGCTTTTGGGACCGGTATACTGAAGCTTTCTTT. This chain uses TRBV7-2 with TRBJ1-1, with a possible D match to TRBD1 (5 bases). The CDR3 is made up of 14 amino acids. Trimming took off 3 bases at V and 5 bases at J, with 13 bases between the two ends. Germline assignment: CDR1 SGHTA and CDR2 FQGNSA.

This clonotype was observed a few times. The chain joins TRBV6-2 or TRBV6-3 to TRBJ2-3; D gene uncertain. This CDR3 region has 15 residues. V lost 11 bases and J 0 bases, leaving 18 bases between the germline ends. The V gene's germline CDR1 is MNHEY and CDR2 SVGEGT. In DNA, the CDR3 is TGTGCCGCCACACGCGGTGTCTGGAGCACAGATACGCAGTATTTT. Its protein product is CAATRGVWSTDTQYF.

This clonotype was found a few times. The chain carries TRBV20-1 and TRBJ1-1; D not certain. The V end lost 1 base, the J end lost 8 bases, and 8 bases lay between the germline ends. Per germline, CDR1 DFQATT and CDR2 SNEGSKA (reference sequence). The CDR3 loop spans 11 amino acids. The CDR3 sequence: CSARVREEAFF. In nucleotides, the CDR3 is TGCAGTGCTAGAGTCCGAGAGGAAGCTTTCTTT.

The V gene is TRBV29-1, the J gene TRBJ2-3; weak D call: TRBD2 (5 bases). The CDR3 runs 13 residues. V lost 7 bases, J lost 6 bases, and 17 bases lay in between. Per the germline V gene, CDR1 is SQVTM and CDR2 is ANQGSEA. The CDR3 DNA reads TGCAGCGCCGGCGGGCGGCCCGGGGATACGCAGTATTTT. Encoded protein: CSAGGRPGDTQYF.

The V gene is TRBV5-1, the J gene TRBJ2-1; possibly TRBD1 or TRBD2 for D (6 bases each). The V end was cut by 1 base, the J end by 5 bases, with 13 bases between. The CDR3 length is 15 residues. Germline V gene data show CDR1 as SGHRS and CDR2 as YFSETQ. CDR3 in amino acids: CASSLWGALDNEQFF. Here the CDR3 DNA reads TGCGCCAGCAGCTTGTGGGGGGCTCTGGACAATGAGCAGTTCTTC.

This chain's CDR3 is CASSHQKGSGYSFSYEQYF. The CDR3 nucleotides are TGTGCCAGCAGCCACCAGAAGGGAAGCGGGTACAGCTTTTCCTACGAGCAGTACTTC. The rearrangement joins TRBV3-1 to TRBJ2-7; tentatively, D is TRBD2 (6 bases). Trimming cost V 3 bases and J 1 base, with 25 bases left between them. The CDR3 runs to 19 residues. Germline assignment: CDR1 LGHDT and CDR2 YNNKEL (reference sequence).

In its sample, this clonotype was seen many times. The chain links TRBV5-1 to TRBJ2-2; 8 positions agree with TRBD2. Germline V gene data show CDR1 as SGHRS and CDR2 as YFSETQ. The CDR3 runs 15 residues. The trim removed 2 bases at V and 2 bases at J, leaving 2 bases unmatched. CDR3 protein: CASSLTSGNTGELFF. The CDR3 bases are TGCGCCAGCAGCTTAACTAGCGGCAACACCGGGGAGCTGTTTTTT.

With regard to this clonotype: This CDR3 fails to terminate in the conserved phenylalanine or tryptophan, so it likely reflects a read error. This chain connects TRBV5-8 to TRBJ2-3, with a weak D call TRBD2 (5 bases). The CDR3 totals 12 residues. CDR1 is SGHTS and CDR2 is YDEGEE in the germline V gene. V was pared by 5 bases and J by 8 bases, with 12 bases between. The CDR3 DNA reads TGTGCCAGCAGTGGGAGTGGCGGTACGCAGTATTTA. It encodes CASSGSGGTQYL.

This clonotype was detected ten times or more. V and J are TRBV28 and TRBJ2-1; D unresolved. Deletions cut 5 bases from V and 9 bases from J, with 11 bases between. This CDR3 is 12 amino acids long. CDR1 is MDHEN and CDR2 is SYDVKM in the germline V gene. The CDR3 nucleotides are TGTGCCAGCAGTGGGTGGGCGGCTGAGCAGTTCTTC. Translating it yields CASSGWAAEQFF. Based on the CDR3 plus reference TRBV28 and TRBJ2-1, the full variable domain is DVKVTQSSRYLVKRTGEKVFLECVQDMDHENMFWYRQDPGLGLRLIYFSYDVKMKEKGDIPEGYSVSREKKERFSLILESASTNQTSMYLCASSGWAAEQFFGPGTRLTVL.

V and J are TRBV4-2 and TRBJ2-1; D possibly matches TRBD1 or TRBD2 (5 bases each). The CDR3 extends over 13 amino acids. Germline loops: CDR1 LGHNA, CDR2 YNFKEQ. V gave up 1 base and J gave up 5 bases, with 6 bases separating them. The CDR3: CASSQGGHNEQFF. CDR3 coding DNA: TGTGCCAGCAGCCAAGGGGGACACAATGAGCAGTTCTTC.

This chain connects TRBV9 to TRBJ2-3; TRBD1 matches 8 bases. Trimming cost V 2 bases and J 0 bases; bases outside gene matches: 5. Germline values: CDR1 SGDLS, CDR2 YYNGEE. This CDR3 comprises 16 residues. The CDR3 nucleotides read TGTGCCAGCAGCGTCGACAGGGGAGGAAGCACAGATACGCAGTATTTT. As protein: CASSVDRGGSTDTQYF. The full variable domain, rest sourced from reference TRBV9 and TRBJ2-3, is DSGVTQTPKHLITATGQRVTLRCSPRSGDLSVYWYQQSLDQGLQFLIQYYNGEERAKGNILERFSAQQFPDLHSELNLSSLELGDSALYFCASSVDRGGSTDTQYFGPGTRLTVL.

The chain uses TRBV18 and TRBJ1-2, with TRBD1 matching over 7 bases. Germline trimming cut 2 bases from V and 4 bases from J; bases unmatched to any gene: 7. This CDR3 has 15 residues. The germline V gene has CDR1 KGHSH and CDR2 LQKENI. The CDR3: CASSPGGGGSYGYTF. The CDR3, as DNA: TGTGCCAGCTCACCAGGAGGGGGCGGAAGCTATGGCTACACCTTC.

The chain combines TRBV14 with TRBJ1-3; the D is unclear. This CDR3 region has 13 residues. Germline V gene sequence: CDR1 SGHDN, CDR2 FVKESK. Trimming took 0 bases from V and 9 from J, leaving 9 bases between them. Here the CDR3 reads CASSQEEGSTIYF. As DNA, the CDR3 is TGTGCCAGCAGCCAAGAAGAGGGTAGCACCATATATTTT. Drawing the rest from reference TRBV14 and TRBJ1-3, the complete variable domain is EAGVTQFPSHSVIEKGQTVTLRCDPISGHDNLYWYRRVMGKEIKFLLHFVKESKQDESGMPNNRFLAERTGGTYSTLKVQPAELEDSGVYFCASSQEEGSTIYFGEGSWLTVV.

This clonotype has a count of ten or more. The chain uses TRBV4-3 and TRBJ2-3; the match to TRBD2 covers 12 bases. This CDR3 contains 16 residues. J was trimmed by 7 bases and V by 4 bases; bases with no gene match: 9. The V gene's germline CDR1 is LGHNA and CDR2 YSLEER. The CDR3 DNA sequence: TGCGCCAGCAGCCGAAAGACTAGCGGGGGATCTAATACGCAGTATTTT. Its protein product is CASSRKTSGGSNTQYF.

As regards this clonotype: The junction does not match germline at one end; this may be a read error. The CDR3 DNA is TGTGTCAGCAGCCCCCAAGGGGGTAGTTCCTACGAGCAGTACTTC. As protein: CVSSPQGGSSYEQYF. The chain employs TRBV3-1 and TRBJ2-7; the D gene is possibly TRBD1 (6 bases). CDR3 size: 15 residues. Per the germline V gene, CDR1 is LGHDT and CDR2 is YNNKEL (reference sequence).

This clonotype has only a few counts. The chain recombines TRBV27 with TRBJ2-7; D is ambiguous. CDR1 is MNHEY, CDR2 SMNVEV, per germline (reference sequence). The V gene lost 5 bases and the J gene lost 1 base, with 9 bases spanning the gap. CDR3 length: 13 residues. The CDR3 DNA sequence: TGTGCCAGCAGTCTCTATATTTCCTACGAGCAGTACTTC. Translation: CASSLYISYEQYF.

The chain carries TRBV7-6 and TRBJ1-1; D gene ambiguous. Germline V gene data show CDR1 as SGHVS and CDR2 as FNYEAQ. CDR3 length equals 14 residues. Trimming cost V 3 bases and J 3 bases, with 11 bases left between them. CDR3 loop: CASSLSTADTEAFF. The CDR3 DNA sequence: TGTGCCAGCAGCTTGAGCACAGCTGACACTGAAGCTTTCTTT.

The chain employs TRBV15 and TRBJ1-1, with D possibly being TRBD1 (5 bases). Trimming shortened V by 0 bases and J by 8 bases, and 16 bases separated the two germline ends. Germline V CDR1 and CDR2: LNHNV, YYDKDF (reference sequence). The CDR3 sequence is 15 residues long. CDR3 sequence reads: CATSRDPSRGSEAFF. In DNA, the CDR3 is TGTGCCACCAGCAGAGATCCCTCTCGGGGGTCCGAAGCTTTCTTT.

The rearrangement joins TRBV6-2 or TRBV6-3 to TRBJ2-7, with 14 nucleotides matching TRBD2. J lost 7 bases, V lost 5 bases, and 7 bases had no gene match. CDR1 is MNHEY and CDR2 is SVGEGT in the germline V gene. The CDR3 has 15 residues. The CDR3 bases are TGTGCCAGCAGTAGATGGACTAGCGGGAGGCCTGAGCAGTACTTC. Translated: CASSRWTSGRPEQYF.